The rows below give T cell receptor beta chains drawn from one sample of a study of blood T cell repertoires in COVID-19. The table came from immunoSEQ multiplex PCR; TCRdb's copy has only in-frame clones and leaves some out. The table includes fewer than 350,000 clones, 80% to 90% detected once. The specimen sequenced was PBMCs or T cells enriched from blood (not recorded which). These receptors came from a man aged 25 to 40 who had recovered from COVID-19. Each CDR3 is given without its conserved first and last residue. The order of the fields is CDR3 protein, V gene, J gene.

ASSFQTGSNQPQH	TRBV5-6	TRBJ1-5
AIRAQDTEAF	TRBV10-3	TRBJ1-1
ASSLEGTGPNLNSPLH	TRBV5-1	TRBJ1-6
ASGLVLGFRAENAHYGYT	TRBV12-5	TRBJ1-2
ASEQGAFGTEAF	TRBV5-1	TRBJ1-1
ASNFPGQGRGYT	TRBV19	TRBJ1-2
ASSFRLGQGRSDTEAF	TRBV5-1	TRBJ1-1
ATSDFPGGETEAF	TRBV24-1	TRBJ1-1
SASNSYGYT	TRBV20-1	TRBJ1-2
ASSLTGNSNQPQH	TRBV11-2	TRBJ1-5
ASSPFGQGYSGNTIY	TRBV18	TRBJ1-3
ASGLPGGDANEQF	TRBV12-5	TRBJ2-1
ASSYHAGAYEQY	TRBV6-5	TRBJ2-7
ASRAPGQSYEQY	TRBV6-5	TRBJ2-7
ASSRASGMGHSTNEKLF	TRBV7-9	TRBJ1-4
ASSLVSAGYLNSPLH	TRBV5-6	TRBJ1-6
ASSPRGSGALNTGELF	TRBV7-9	TRBJ2-2
AYRLRRATNEKLF	TRBV5-3	TRBJ1-4
ASSPRTEGYT	TRBV18	TRBJ1-2
ASSVQGSGGYT	TRBV7-9	TRBJ1-2
ASYEQGRDSPLH	TRBV28	TRBJ1-6
AISQGASSYEQY	TRBV10-3	TRBJ2-7
ASSRTGDTEAF	TRBV10-2	TRBJ1-1
ASSVDREGANTGELF	TRBV9	TRBJ2-2
ATSRRGDRAGNQPQH	TRBV15	TRBJ1-5
ASSLDARDYGYT	TRBV7-2	TRBJ1-2
ASNSGNTGELF	TRBV5-1	TRBJ2-2
ASSPGQGSYEQY	TRBV5-5	TRBJ2-7
ASSQEGLTGGSEQY	TRBV4-1	TRBJ2-7
ASSFLQGSYEQY	TRBV27	TRBJ2-7
ASSAGSGTDTQY	TRBV18	TRBJ2-3
ASSSLYRTALASYEQY	TRBV11-2	TRBJ2-7
ASSLGAGRGTDTQY	TRBV5-1	TRBJ2-3
ASSTADRGNSPLH	TRBV19	TRBJ1-6
ASSWGVGTEAF	TRBV7-9	TRBJ1-1
ASSFTGGMNTEAF	TRBV11-2	TRBJ1-1
ASRRLAGGYEQY	TRBV6-5	TRBJ2-7
ASSLRDRGLYGYT	TRBV10-1	TRBJ1-2
ASSTTRTGDTGELF	TRBV11-3	TRBJ2-2
ASSPTGGKTEAF	TRBV5-4	TRBJ1-1
ASSAGEGETQY	TRBV27	TRBJ2-5
ASSPNLGVAGELF	TRBV2	TRBJ2-2
ASSYSAPDEQY	TRBV6-2/TRBV6-3	TRBJ2-7
ASSSRQGNTGELF	TRBV5-6	TRBJ2-2
ASSSGGQGTDTQY	TRBV28	TRBJ2-3
ASSEAGQVSPLH	TRBV6-1	TRBJ1-6
AWGTGSTDTQY	TRBV30	TRBJ2-3
ASSPATGGQTGAF	TRBV18	TRBJ1-1
ASRALAGPRTDTQY	TRBV2	TRBJ2-3
ASSLRGAYQETQY	TRBV7-2	TRBJ2-5
ASSVDTGNGNTIY	TRBV9	TRBJ1-3
ASSLGAGNTGELF	TRBV5-4	TRBJ2-2
ASSITGSGEKLF	TRBV19	TRBJ1-4
AWSRRDRRQSNYGYT	TRBV30	TRBJ1-2
ASSTGQESSEQY	TRBV19	TRBJ2-7